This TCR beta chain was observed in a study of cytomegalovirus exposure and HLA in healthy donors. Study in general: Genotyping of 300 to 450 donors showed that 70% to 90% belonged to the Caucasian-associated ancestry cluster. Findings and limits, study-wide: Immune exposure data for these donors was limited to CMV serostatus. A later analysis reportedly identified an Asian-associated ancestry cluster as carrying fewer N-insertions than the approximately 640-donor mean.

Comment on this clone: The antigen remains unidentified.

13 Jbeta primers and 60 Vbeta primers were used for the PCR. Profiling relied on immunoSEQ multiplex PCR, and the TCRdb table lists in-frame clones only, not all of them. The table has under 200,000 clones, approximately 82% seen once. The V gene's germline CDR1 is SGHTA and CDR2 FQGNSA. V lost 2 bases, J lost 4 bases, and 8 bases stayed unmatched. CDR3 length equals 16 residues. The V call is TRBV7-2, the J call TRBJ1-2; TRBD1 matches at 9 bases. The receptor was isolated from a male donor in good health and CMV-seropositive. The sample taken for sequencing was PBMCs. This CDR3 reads CASSLHRGPLTYGYTF. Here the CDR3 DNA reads TGTGCCAGCAGCTTACACAGGGGGCCTCTGACCTATGGCTACACCTTC.